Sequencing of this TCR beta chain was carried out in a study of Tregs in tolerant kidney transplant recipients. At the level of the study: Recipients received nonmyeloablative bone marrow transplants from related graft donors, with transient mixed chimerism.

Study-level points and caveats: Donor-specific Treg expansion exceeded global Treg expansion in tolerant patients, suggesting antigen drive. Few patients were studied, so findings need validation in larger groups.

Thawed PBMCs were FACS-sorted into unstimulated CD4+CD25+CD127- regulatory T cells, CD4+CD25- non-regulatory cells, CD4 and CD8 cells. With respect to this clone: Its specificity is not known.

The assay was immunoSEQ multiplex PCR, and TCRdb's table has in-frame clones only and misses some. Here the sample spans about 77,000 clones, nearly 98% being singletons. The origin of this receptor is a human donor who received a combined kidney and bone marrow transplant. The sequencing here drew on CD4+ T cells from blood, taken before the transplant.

Written as DNA, the CDR3 is TGTGCCAGCAGCCCCCCGGGGGAGTTAAACGAGCAGTACTTC. This sequence encodes CASSPPGELNEQYF. The rearrangement links TRBV11-2 to TRBJ2-7; perhaps TRBD2 as D (6 bases). Germline-derived CDR1 and CDR2 are SGHAT and FQNNGV. V was clipped by 5 bases and J by 5 bases, with 16 bases between them. The length of the CDR3 is 14 residues.